This T cell receptor (beta chain) was sequenced during a study of blood T cell repertoires in COVID-19. In the study overall: Sources were T cells, B-cell-depleted T cells, or PBMCs; the material itself was cDNA or gDNA.

V was pared by 2 bases and J by 2 bases, with 6 bases of the junction left unmatched. CDR3 length: 15 residues. Germline V gives CDR1 MNHEY, CDR2 SMNVEV (reference sequence). Original handling: The assay estimated nucleated cells by amplifying reference gene primers. The data were produced by immunoSEQ multiplex PCR, yet TCRdb's version contains in-frame clones alone and is incomplete. V and J calls plus clone size are reproduced from that table; the DNA served to infer D and trimming. The sample includes 65,000 to 85,000 clones, 83% of them seen just once. The V call is TRBV27, the J call TRBJ2-7, with 7 bases identical to TRBD2. This TCR was sampled from a man aged 45 to 65 with active COVID-19. The sample was peripheral blood. CDR3 sequence reads: CASSLGGGIPYEQYF. In DNA, the CDR3 is TGTGCCAGCAGTTTAGGGGGGGGAATCCCCTACGAGCAGTACTTC.